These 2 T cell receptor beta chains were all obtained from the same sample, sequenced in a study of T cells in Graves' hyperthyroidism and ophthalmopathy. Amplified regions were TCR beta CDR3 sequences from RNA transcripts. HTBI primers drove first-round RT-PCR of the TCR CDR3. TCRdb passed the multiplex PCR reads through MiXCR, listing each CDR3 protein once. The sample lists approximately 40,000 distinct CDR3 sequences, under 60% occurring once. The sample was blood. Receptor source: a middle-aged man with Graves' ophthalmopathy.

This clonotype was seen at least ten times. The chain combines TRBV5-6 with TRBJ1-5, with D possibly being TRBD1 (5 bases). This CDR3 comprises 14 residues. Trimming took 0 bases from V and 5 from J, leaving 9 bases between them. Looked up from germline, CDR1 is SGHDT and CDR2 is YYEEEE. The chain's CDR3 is CASSLGGTDQPQHF. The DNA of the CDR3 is TGTGCCAGCAGCTTGGGGGGGACCGATCAGCCCCAGCATTTT.

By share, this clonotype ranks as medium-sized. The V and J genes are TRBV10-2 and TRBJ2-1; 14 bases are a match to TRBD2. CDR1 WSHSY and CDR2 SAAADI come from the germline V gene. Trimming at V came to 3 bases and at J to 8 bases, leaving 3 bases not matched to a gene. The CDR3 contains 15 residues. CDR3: CASSEGTSGGHEQFF. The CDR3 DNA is TGCGCCAGCAGTGAAGGGACTAGCGGGGGTCATGAGCAGTTCTTC.